The 9 T cell receptor beta chains in this list originate from one sample, sequenced in a study of blood T cell repertoires in COVID-19. Produced via immunoSEQ multiplex PCR; TCRdb's table is partial and in-frame only. This sample yields approximately 380,000 clones, of which roughly 85% are seen a single time; 3.6% belongs to the top ten. Material for sequencing was peripheral blood. All receptors derive from a woman between 18 and 29 years old with acute or convalescent COVID-19.

J is TRBJ2-5 and V is TRBV12-5; D possibly corresponds to TRBD1 (5 bases). Trimming removed 6 bases at V and 5 bases at J, with 16 bases between. The CDR3 runs 14 residues. The germline V gene has CDR1 LGHNT and CDR2 FRNRAP. Here the CDR3 reads CASGEPGAVETQYF. The CDR3 region has the DNA TGTGCTAGTGGCGAACCTGGGGCGGTGGAGACCCAGTACTTC.

The rearrangement uses TRBV10-1 and TRBJ2-2, with 9 bases that match TRBD2. Per germline, CDR1 WNHNN and CDR2 SYGVQD (reference sequence). V gave up 1 base and J gave up 0 bases; unmatched junction bases: 6. The CDR3 runs to 18 residues. CDR3 loop: CASSEFGLAGSNTGELFF. CDR3 DNA sequence: TGCGCCAGCAGTGAGTTTGGGCTAGCGGGGTCGAACACCGGGGAGCTGTTTTTT.

The genes are TRBV6-6 and TRBJ1-2; D perhaps matches TRBD1 (5 bases). Germline V CDR1 and CDR2: MNHNY, SVGAGI (reference sequence). V shed 7 bases and J shed 3 bases, with 12 bases lying between them. The CDR3 covers 13 residues. The CDR3 coding sequence is TGTGCCAGCACGGCCAGGGAGGACTATGGCTACACCTTC. This codes for CASTAREDYGYTF.

In DNA, the CDR3 is TGCGCCAGCAGCCAAGGTCGGTTGGATGAAAAACTGTTTTTT. This encodes CASSQGRLDEKLFF. The V gene is TRBV4-1, the J gene TRBJ1-4; D is unclear. V gave up 1 base and J gave up 6 bases, with 9 bases separating them. Germline lookup yields CDR1 MGHRA and CDR2 YSYEKL. The CDR3 contains 14 residues.

The rearrangement uses TRBV6-5 and TRBJ1-1; 7 bases match TRBD1. The CDR3 covers 12 residues. The V gene end was trimmed by 3 bases and the J gene end by 8 bases; junction bases not matched to a gene: 3. Germline V gene sequence: CDR1 MNHEY, CDR2 SVGAGI. CDR3 sequence (DNA): TGTGCCAGCAGTTATACGACAGGGGAAGCTTTCTTT. Translation: CASSYTTGEAFF.

The chain employs TRBV2 and TRBJ1-1; possible D gene TRBD1, 6 bases. Per the germline V gene, CDR1 is SNHLY and CDR2 is FYNNEI. Deletions cut 7 bases from V and 0 bases from J, with 9 bases between. There are 13 residues in the CDR3. This CDR3 is CASNYRVNTEAFF. DNA of the CDR3: TGTGCCAGCAACTACAGGGTGAACACTGAAGCTTTCTTT.

The chain couples TRBV3-1 (or the pseudogene TRBV3-2) to TRBJ1-3; D may be TRBD1 (6 bases). There are 15 residues in the CDR3. CDR1 is LGHDT, CDR2 YNNKEL, per germline (reference sequence). The germline V and J ends were trimmed by 4 bases and 4 bases, with 14 bases remaining between them. CDR3 region: CASSPLGGRGNTIYF. CDR3 nucleotides: TGTGCCAGCAGCCCTCTCGGGGGGCGAGGAAACACCATATATTTT.

The table lists this clone with a few counts. This chain connects TRBV27 to TRBJ1-5, with unresolved D. Trimming left V 4 bases short and J 5 bases short, with 9 bases between. Germline CDR1 reads MNHEY; CDR2 reads SMNVEV (reference sequence). This CDR3 region has 13 residues. Here the CDR3 DNA reads TGTGCCAGCAGTTACGCGGTTCATCAGCCCCAGCATTTT. It yields the protein CASSYAVHQPQHF.

CDR3 coding DNA: TGTGCCAGCAGTCTAGGTTTCCTCTCTGGAAACACCATATATTTT. Its protein product is CASSLGFLSGNTIYF. This rearrangement joins TRBV7-6 to TRBJ1-3; D is unresolved. Trimming took 6 bases from V and 0 from J, leaving 12 bases between them. Germline V CDR1 and CDR2: SGHVS, FNYEAQ. The CDR3 length is 15 residues.